This T cell receptor beta chain stems from a study of beta chain features in type 1 diabetes. Study results and caveats: Among all four CD4+ subsets, Type 1 diabetes patients had TCRB CDR3s that were moderately but significantly shorter. A closer apparent resemblance between naive, central memory and Treg TCRB repertoires was seen in patients than in healthy donors. A potential PCR bias toward shorter templates would be equal in patient and control samples.

This CDR3 is 14 amino acids long. Trimming took off 2 bases at V and 2 bases at J, with 12 bases between the two ends. Germline CDR1 and CDR2: GTSNPN and SVGIG (reference sequence). Sequencing targeted expressed TCRB transcripts, as all isolated RNA had been reverse transcribed. The method was immunoSEQ multiplex PCR; TCRdb's version includes in-frame clones alone and lacks a portion of them. The sample records approximately 360,000 clones, around 13% being singletons. About this clone itself: Its antigen is as yet unknown.

Sequencing was done on a sample of naive CD4+ T cells from blood. This chain uses TRBV30 with TRBJ2-5, with D tentatively TRBD1 (6 bases). This clonotype was sampled from a woman aged 18-30 years with type 1 diabetes. The CDR3 region has the DNA TGTGCCTGGAGTTCCAGGACAGTGCAAGAGACCCAGTACTTC. As protein: CAWSSRTVQETQYF.